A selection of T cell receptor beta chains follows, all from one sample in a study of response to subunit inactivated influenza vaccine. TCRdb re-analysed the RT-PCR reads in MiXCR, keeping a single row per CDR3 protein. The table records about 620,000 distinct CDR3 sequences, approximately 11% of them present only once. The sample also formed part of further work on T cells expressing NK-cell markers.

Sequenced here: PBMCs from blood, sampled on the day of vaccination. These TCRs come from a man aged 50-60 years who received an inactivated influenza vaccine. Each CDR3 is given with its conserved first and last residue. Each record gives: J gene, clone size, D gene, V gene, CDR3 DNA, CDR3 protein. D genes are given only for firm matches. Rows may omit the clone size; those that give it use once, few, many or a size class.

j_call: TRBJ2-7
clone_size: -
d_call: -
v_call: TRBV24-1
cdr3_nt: TGTGCCACCAGTAGTCCGGGACCCCTTTACGAGCAGTACTTC
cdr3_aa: CATSSPGPLYEQYF

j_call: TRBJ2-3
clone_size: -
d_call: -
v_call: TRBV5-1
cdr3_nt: TGCGCCAGCAGGGGGGAGGTGCGCACAGATACGCAGTATTTT
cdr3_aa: CASRGEVRTDTQYF

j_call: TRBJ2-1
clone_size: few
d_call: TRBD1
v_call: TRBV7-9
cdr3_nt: TGTGCCAGCAGCTACGGACAGGGAGGCGATGAGCAGTTCTTC
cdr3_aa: CASSYGQGGDEQFF

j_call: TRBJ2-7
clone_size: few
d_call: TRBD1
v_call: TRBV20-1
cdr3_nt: TGCAGTGCTAGACCGGGACAGGGGGTCAACGAGCAGTACTTC
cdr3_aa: CSARPGQGVNEQYF

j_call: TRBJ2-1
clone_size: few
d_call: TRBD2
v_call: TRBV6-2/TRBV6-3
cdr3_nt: TGTGCCAGCAGTGCGACTAGCGGGAGGGCCACCCGGGACAATGAGCAGTTCTTC
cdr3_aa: CASSATSGRATRDNEQFF

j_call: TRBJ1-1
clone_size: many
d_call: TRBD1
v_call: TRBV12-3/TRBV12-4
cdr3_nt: TGTGCCAGCAGTTTGGACAGGATGAACACTGAAGCTTTCTTT
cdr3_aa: CASSLDRMNTEAFF

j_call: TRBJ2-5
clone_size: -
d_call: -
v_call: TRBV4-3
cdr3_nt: TGCGCCAGCAGCCAAAACCCAGGGAACCAAGAGACCCAGTACTTC
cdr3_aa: CASSQNPGNQETQYF

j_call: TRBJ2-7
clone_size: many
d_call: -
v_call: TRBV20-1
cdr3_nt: TGCAGTGCTAGATTTGCGCCAAGCTCCTACGAGCAGTACTTC
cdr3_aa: CSARFAPSSYEQYF

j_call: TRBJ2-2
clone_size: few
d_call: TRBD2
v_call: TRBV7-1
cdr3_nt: TGTGCCAGCAGCTCTCCGAACCTTTACCTATTTAGCGGGAGTCCGAACACCGGGGAGCTGTTTTTT
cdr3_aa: CASSSPNLYLFSGSPNTGELFF

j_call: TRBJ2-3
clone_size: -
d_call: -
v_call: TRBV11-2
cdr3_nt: TGTGCCAGCAGCTTAGTCTTCCCCCCCAGGAGCGGGTACACAGATACGCAGTATTTT
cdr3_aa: CASSLVFPPRSGYTDTQYF

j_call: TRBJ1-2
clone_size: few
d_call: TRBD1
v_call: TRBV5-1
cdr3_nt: TGCGCCAGCAGCTTGGCAGGGGGCGATGGCTACACCTTC
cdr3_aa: CASSLAGGDGYTF

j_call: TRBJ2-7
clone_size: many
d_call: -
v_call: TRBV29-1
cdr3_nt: TGCAGCGTCGTTTTCTCGGGAACATACGAGCAGTACTTC
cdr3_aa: CSVVFSGTYEQYF

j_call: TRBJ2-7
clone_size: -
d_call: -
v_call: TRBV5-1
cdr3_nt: TGCGCCAGCCAAAATCCCGGGACTGGGAATTACGAGCAGTACTTC
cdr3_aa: CASQNPGTGNYEQYF

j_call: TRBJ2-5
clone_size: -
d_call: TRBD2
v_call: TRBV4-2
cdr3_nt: TGTGCCAGCAGCCAAGATCGGAGCGGGGGGGCAGAAGAGACCCAGTACTTC
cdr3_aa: CASSQDRSGGAEETQYF

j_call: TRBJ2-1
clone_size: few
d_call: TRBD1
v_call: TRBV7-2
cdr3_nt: TGTGCCAGCAGTCCGGGACAGGGGGCGCAGAATGAGCAGTTCTTC
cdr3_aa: CASSPGQGAQNEQFF

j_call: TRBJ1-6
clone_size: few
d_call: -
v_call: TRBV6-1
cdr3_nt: TGTGCCAGCAGTGGGGGCGGGAATTCACCCCTCCACTTT
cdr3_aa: CASSGGGNSPLHF

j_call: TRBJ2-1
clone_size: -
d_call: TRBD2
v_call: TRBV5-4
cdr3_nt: TGTGCCAGCAGCTTGTCAGGGCTAGCGGGACGGAGCTCCTACAATGAGCAGTTCTTC
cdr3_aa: CASSLSGLAGRSSYNEQFF

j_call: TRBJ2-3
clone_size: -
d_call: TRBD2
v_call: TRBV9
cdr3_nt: TGTTCCAGCAGCGTAGGACTAGCGGCTAGCACAGATACGCAGTATTTT
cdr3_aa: CSSSVGLAASTDTQYF

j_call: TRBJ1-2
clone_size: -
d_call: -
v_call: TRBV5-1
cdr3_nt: TGCGCCAGCAGCTTGGGACACTTTAGGGGAACCAATGGCTACACCTTC
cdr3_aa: CASSLGHFRGTNGYTF

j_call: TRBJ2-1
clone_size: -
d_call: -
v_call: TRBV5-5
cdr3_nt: TGTGCCAGCAGCCTCCGGGACCCACACAATGAGCAGTTCTTC
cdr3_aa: CASSLRDPHNEQFF

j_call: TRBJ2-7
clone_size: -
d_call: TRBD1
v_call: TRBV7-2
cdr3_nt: TGTGCCAGCAGCGCTCTCTTACCGGGACAGGGCTCCTACGAGCAGTACTTC
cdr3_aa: CASSALLPGQGSYEQYF

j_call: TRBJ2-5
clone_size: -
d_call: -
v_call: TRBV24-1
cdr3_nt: TGTGCCACCAGTGATCGCACCATCCCTTGGGGGACCCAGTACTTC
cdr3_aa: CATSDRTIPWGTQYF